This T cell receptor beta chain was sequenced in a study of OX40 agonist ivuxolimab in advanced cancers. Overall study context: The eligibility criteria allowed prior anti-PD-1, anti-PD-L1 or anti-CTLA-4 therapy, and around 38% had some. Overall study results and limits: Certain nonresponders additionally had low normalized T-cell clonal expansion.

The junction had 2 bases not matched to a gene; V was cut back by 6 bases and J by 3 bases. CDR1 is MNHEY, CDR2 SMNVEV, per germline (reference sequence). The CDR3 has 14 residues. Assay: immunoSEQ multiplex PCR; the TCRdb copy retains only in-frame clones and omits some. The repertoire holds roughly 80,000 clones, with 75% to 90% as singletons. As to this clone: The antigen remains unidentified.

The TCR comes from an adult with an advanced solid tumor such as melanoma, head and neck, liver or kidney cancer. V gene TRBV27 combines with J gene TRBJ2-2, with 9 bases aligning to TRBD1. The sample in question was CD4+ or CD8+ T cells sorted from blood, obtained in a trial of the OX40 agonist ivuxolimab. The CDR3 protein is CASRWTGDTGELFF. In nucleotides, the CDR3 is TGTGCCAGCAGATGGACAGGGGACACCGGGGAGCTGTTTTTT.